This T cell receptor beta chain was identified in a study of a mutant IDH1 vaccine in newly diagnosed glioma. About the research overall: Vaccination followed radiotherapy alone by 4-6 weeks, or accompanied temozolomide cycles.

Concerning this clone itself: The antigen is undetermined.

Time point noted: week 23, last vaccination. Every single dose of the vaccine, 300 ug of mutant IDH1 20-mer peptide, came with topical imiquimod. Profiling relied on immunoSEQ multiplex PCR, and the TCRdb table lists in-frame clones only, not all of them. The table shows about 64,000 clones, with roughly 81% occurring only once. The V segment lost 4 bases and the J segment 1 base; nucleotides outside the gene matches: 5. Germline V gene lookup returns CDR1 LGHNA and CDR2 YNFKEQ. This CDR3 contains 18 residues. This chain links TRBV4-2 with TRBJ2-3; 16 nucleotides align to TRBD2. This TCR derives from a man aged 25-40 years with glioma. The material was PBMCs, obtained from a glioma patient whose treatment included an IDH1 peptide vaccine. CDR3 sequence: CASSPGLAGGPGTDTQYF. CDR3 DNA: TGTGCCAGCAGCCCGGGACTAGCGGGGGGGCCGGGCACAGATACGCAGTATTTT.